The 5 T cell receptor beta chains below all came from one sample that was sequenced in a study of Graves' ophthalmopathy and Graves' hyperthyroidism. The sequenced template was RNA, covering the TCR beta CDR3 region. HTBI primers primed a first-round RT-PCR, and a second-round multiplex PCR followed. In TCRdb, the multiplex PCR reads were re-called with MiXCR into one record per CDR3 protein. The sample records more than 550,000 distinct CDR3 sequences, more than 40% being singletons. The sequenced sample was peripheral blood. These receptors came from an adult man with Graves' ophthalmopathy.

Comments on this clonotype: A clone one base away is much larger, so this may be a read error. This chain links TRBV11-2 with TRBJ1-4; D is unresolved. From germline, CDR1 is SGHAT and CDR2 FQNNGV. CDR3 length equals 15 residues. V was shortened by 2 bases and J by 11 bases, with 18 bases between the two germline ends. The CDR3 DNA follows: TGTGCCAGCAGCTTAACTGCGGCATACCCTAGCAAACTGTTTTTT. This translates into CASSLTAAYPSKLFF.

This clonotype was recorded many times. This chain's CDR3 is CASRRNTGELFF. The CDR3 nucleotides are TGTGCCAGTAGGAGGAACACCGGGGAGCTGTTTTTT. The chain links TRBV19 to TRBJ2-2, with D unresolved. The germline V gene encodes CDR1 LNHDA and CDR2 SQIVND (reference sequence). V was shortened by 6 bases and J by 1 base, with 3 bases between the two germline ends. The CDR3 is 12 amino acids.

This clonotype occurred many times. J is TRBJ1-1 and V is TRBV2; 7 bases fit TRBD1. The ends lost 6 bases at V and 4 bases at J; junction bases unmatched: 8. In germline, CDR1 is SNHLY, CDR2 FYNNEI. CDR3 length: 14 amino acids. CDR3 sequence: CASSRQGGSTEAFF. Here the CDR3 DNA reads TGTGCCAGCAGCAGACAGGGAGGCAGCACTGAAGCTTTCTTT.

A note on this clonotype: Given a much more abundant clone one base away, this may be a read error. The chain combines TRBV11-1 with TRBJ2-2; tentatively, D is TRBD2 (6 bases). Germline V gene data show CDR1 as SGHAT and CDR2 as FQDESV (reference sequence). The CDR3 is made up of 13 amino acids. The CDR3 loop reads CASSPLAVGGLFF. DNA for the CDR3: TGTGCCAGCAGTCCGCTGGCGGTCGGGGGGCTGTTTTTT.

This chain links TRBV12-3 or TRBV12-4 with TRBJ2-2; D is possibly TRBD2 (6 bases). Trimming removed 4 bases at V and 6 bases at J, with 18 bases between. This CDR3 spans 16 amino acids. CDR3 amino acids: CASSYETGARPGELFF. DNA of the CDR3: TGTGCCAGCAGTTACGAGACGGGAGCTCGCCCCGGGGAGCTGTTTTTT.